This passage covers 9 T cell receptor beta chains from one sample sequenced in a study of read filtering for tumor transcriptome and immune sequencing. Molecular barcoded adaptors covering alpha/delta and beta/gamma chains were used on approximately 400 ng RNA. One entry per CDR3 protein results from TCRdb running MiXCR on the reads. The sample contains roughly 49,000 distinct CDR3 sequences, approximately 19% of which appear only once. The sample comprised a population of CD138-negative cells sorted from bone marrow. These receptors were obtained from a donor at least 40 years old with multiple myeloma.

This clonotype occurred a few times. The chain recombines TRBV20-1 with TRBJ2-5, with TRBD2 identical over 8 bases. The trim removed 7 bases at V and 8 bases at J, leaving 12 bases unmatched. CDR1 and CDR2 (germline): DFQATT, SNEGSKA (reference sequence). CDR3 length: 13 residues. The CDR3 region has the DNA TGCAGTGTAGGCGGGAGGTCGCAAGGAACCCAGTACTTC. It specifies CSVGGRSQGTQYF.

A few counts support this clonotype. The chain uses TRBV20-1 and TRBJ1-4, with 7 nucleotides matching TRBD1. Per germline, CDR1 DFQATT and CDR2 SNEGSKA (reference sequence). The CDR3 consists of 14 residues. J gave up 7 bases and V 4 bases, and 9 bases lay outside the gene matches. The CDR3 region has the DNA TGCAGTGCTACCGGAACAGGGGTGTCTGAAAAACTGTTTTTT. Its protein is CSATGTGVSEKLFF.

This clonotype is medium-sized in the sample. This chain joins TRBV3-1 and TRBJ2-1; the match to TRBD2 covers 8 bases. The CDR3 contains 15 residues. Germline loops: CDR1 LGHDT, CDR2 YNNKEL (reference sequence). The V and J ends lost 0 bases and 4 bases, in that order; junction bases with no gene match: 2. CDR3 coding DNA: TGTGCCAGCAGCCAAGACCGGGGGGGATACAATGAGCAGTTCTTC. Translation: CASSQDRGGYNEQFF.

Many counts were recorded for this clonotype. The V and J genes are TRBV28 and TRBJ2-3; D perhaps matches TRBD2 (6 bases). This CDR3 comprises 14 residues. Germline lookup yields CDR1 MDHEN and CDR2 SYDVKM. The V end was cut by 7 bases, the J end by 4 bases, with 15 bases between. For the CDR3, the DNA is TGTGCCAGCAATATCGGGACTCGCGCAGATACGCAGTATTTT. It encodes CASNIGTRADTQYF.

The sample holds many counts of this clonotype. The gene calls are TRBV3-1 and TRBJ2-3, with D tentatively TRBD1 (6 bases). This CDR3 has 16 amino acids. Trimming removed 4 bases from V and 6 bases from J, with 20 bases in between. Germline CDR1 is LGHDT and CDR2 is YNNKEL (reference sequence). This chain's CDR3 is CASSPRTERRLDTQYF. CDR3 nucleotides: TGTGCCAGCAGCCCGCGGACAGAGCGCCGACTCGATACGCAGTATTTT.

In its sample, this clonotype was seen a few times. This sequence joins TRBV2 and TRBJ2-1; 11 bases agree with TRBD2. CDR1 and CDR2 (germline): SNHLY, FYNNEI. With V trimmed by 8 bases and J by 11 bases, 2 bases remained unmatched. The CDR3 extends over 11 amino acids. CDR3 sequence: CASGTSGKQFF. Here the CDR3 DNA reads TGTGCCAGCGGGACTAGCGGTAAGCAGTTCTTC. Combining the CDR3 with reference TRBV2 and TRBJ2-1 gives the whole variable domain EPEVTQTPSHQVTQMGQEVILRCVPISNHLYFYWYRQILGQKVEFLVSFYNNEISEKSEIFDDQFSVERPDGSNFTLKIRSTKLEDSAMYFCASGTSGKQFFGPGTRLTVL.

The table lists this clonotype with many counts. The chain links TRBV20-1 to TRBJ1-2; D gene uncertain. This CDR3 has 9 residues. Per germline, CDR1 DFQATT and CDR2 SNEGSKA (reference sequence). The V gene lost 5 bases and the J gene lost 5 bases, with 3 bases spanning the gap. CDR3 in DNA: TGCAGTGCTTCATATGGCTACACCTTC. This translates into CSASYGYTF.

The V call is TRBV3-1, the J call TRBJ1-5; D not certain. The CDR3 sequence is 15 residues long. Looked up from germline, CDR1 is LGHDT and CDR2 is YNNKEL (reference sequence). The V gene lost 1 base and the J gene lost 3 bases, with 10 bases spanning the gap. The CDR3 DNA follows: TGTGCCAGCAGCCAAGGACCGGGGTTCAATCAGCCCCAGCATTTT. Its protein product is CASSQGPGFNQPQHF.

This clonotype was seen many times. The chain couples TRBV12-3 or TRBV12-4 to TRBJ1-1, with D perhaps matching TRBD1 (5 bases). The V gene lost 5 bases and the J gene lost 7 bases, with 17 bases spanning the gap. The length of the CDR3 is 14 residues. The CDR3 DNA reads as TGTGCCAGCAGTCCTCAAGAGGGGACTGATGAAGCTTTCTTT. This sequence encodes CASSPQEGTDEAFF.